The clone carrying this T cell receptor (beta chain) was observed at least ten times. Other autoimmune diseases, uncontrolled infections, pregnancy or lactation ruled patients out of participation. Physicians reached a diagnosis by relying on clinical symptoms, serum thyroxine, TRAb, thyroid ultrasound and orbital computed tomography. The data are from a study of Graves' ophthalmopathy and Graves' hyperthyroidism. V was clipped by 4 bases and J by 1 base, with 11 bases between them. CDR1 and CDR2 (germline): MNHEY, SVGAGI. The length of the CDR3 is 15 residues. As the template, RNA transcripts were used to amplify TCR beta CDR3 regions. The first round was an RT-PCR with HTBI primers, and the second round was a multiplex PCR. TCRdb itself ran the multiplex PCR reads through MiXCR, one entry per CDR3 protein. The sample yields about 220,000 distinct CDR3 sequences, roughly 21% seen once.

The sequenced material came from peripheral blood. J is TRBJ1-3 and V is TRBV6-5; D not certain. The sequence came from a woman aged 45-65 years with Graves' ophthalmopathy. The CDR3 region has the DNA TGTGCCAGCAGTTCAACCCCCGGGTCTGGAAACACCATATATTTT. Its protein is CASSSTPGSGNTIYF.